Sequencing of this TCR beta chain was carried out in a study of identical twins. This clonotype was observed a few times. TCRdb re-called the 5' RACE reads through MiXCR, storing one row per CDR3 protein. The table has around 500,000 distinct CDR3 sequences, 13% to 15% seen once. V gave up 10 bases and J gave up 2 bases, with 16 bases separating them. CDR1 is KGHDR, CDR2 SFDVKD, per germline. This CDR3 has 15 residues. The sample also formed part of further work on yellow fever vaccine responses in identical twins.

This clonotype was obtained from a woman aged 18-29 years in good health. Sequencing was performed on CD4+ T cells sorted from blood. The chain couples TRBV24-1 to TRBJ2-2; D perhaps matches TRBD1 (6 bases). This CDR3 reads CATHPGTYNTGELFF. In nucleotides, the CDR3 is TGTGCCACTCATCCTGGGACATATAACACCGGGGAGCTGTTTTTT.